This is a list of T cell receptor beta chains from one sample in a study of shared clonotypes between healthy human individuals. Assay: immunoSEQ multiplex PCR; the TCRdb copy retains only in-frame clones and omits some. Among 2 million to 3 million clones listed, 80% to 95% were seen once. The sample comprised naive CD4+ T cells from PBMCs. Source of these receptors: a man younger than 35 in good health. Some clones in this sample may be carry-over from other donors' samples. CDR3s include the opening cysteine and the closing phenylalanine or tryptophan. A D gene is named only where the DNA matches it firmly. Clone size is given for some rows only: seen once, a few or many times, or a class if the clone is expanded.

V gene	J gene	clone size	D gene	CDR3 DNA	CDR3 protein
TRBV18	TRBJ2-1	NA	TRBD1	TGTGCCAGCTCACCATTTCAGGGGGCAAATGAGCAGTTCTTC	CASSPFQGANEQFF
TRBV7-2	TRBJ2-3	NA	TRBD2	TGTGCCAGCACCCCTACCCCTAGCGGGAGTGCAGATACGCAGTATTTT	CASTPTPSGSADTQYF
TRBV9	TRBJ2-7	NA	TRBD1	TGTGCCAGCAGTAGAGGGGGGACAGGGCCCTACGAGCAGTACTTC	CASSRGGTGPYEQYF
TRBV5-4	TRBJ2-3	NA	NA	TGTGCCAGCAGCTTCGGACTCAGCACAGATACGCAGTATTTT	CASSFGLSTDTQYF
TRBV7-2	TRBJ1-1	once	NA	TGTGCCAGCAGCTCATACTCTGAAGCTTTCTTT	CASSSYSEAFF
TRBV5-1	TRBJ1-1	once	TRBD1	TGCGCCAGCAGCTTGGGGCCAGGGGGGACTGAAGCTTTCTTT	CASSLGPGGTEAFF
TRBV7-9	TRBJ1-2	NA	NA	TGTGCCAGCAGCTCCGGGACAAGTATCCTGCACGCTTATTTC	CASSSGTSILHAYF
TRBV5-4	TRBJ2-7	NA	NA	TGTGCCAGCAGCTTGGCTGCCGACGGCTACGAGCAGTACTTC	CASSLAADGYEQYF
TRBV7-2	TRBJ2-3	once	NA	TGTGCCAGCAGCGTACAGGGTATTCCGCGGGGAGATACGCAGTATTTT	CASSVQGIPRGDTQYF
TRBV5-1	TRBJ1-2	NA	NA	TGCGCCAGCAGCATGAGCGGGGGCAGCTTACACTATGGCTACACCTTC	CASSMSGGSLHYGYTF